Below, one T cell receptor (beta chain) is given with its context. The antigen is not known. This specimen belongs to a study of identical twins. Study-wide points: Fewer insertions characterized abundant cord blood beta clonotypes, whereas memory repertoires showed none.

This CDR3 has 15 residues. V was shortened by 0 bases and J by 5 bases, with 13 bases between the two germline ends. Germline CDR1 and CDR2: MGHDK and SYGVNS. One entry per CDR3 protein, called by TCRdb with MiXCR from the 5' RACE reads. Of roughly 1.6 million distinct CDR3 sequences listed, under 35% are singletons. This chain connects TRBV25-1 to TRBJ2-5, with D hard to call. The TCR was taken from a newborn girl in good health. The source material was cord blood. CDR3 sequence: CASSEYTVLLETQYF. Here the CDR3 DNA reads TGTGCCAGCAGTGAATATACAGTGTTGCTGGAGACCCAGTACTTC. Variable domain in full (rest from reference TRBV25-1 and TRBJ2-5): EADIYQTPRYLVIGTGKKITLECSQTMGHDKMYWYQQDPGMELHLIHYSYGVNSTEKGDLSSESTVSRIRTEHFPLTLESARPSHTSQYLCASSEYTVLLETQYFGPGTRLLVL.